A selection of T cell receptor beta chains follows, all from one sample in a study of blood T cell repertoires in COVID-19. Profiling relied on immunoSEQ multiplex PCR, and the TCRdb table lists in-frame clones only, not all of them. This table holds about 81,000 clones, about 80% found once. The specimen sequenced was peripheral blood. Receptors were obtained from a woman between 45 and 60 years old with acute or convalescent COVID-19. The CDR3 runs from the conserved cysteine through the conserved F or W. The order of the fields is J gene, D gene, clone size, V gene, CDR3 DNA, CDR3 protein. A D gene is named only where the DNA matches it firmly. A row's size may be missing; if present it is once, few, many or a size class.

J gene: TRBJ1-2
D gene: -
clone size: -
V gene: TRBV6-1
CDR3 DNA: TGTGCCAGCAGACTTCCCAGGGGCAACTATGGCTACACCTTC
CDR3 protein: CASRLPRGNYGYTF

J gene: TRBJ1-6
D gene: -
clone size: -
V gene: TRBV3-1/TRBV3-2
CDR3 DNA: TGTGCCAGCAGCCCTTCACCGAGCTCCTATAATTCACCCCTCCACTTT
CDR3 protein: CASSPSPSSYNSPLHF

J gene: TRBJ2-3
D gene: TRBD2
clone size: -
V gene: TRBV4-1
CDR3 DNA: TGCGCCAGCAGCCAAGATACTAGCGGGGGGGGTTTCACAGATACGCAGTATTTT
CDR3 protein: CASSQDTSGGGFTDTQYF

J gene: TRBJ1-1
D gene: TRBD1
clone size: -
V gene: TRBV6-5
CDR3 DNA: TGTGCCAGCAGCGGGACAGTGAACACTGAAGCTTTCTTT
CDR3 protein: CASSGTVNTEAFF

J gene: TRBJ2-5
D gene: TRBD2
clone size: -
V gene: TRBV10-3
CDR3 DNA: TGTGCCATCAGTGAGTCTAGCGGGGTCGGTGAGACCCAGTACTTC
CDR3 protein: CAISESSGVGETQYF

J gene: TRBJ1-1
D gene: TRBD1
clone size: -
V gene: TRBV29-1
CDR3 DNA: TGCAGCGCCGGGACAGGGGTTAATGAAGCTTTCTTT
CDR3 protein: CSAGTGVNEAFF

J gene: TRBJ1-4
D gene: -
clone size: -
V gene: TRBV19
CDR3 DNA: TGTGCCAGTAGTATATGGCCAGGGTTTAATGAAAAACTGTTTTTT
CDR3 protein: CASSIWPGFNEKLFF

J gene: TRBJ2-7
D gene: TRBD1
clone size: -
V gene: TRBV7-8
CDR3 DNA: TGTGCCAGCAGCACGCCGTTGACAGGGGGCAACCCCTACGAGCAGTACTTC
CDR3 protein: CASSTPLTGGNPYEQYF

J gene: TRBJ1-2
D gene: -
clone size: -
V gene: TRBV28
CDR3 DNA: TGTGCCAGCAGCCCGACCCCAGGGTTCGGCTACACCTTC
CDR3 protein: CASSPTPGFGYTF

J gene: TRBJ1-2
D gene: TRBD1
clone size: -
V gene: TRBV28
CDR3 DNA: TGTGCCAGCAGTGCTCGGGACAGGGGGCATTATGGCTACACCTTC
CDR3 protein: CASSARDRGHYGYTF

J gene: TRBJ1-4
D gene: -
clone size: few
V gene: TRBV7-2
CDR3 DNA: TGTGCCAGCAGCCCGGGTCAGGGTCTGGTCGAAAAACTGTTTTTT
CDR3 protein: CASSPGQGLVEKLFF

J gene: TRBJ2-3
D gene: -
clone size: -
V gene: TRBV6-1
CDR3 DNA: TGTGCCAGCAGTGAAGGATCCGGGGATACGCAGTATTTT
CDR3 protein: CASSEGSGDTQYF

J gene: TRBJ1-1
D gene: -
clone size: -
V gene: TRBV6-2/TRBV6-3
CDR3 DNA: TGTGCCAGCAGTTACCCGACAACTGAAGCTTTCTTT
CDR3 protein: CASSYPTTEAFF

J gene: TRBJ2-3
D gene: -
clone size: -
V gene: TRBV7-2
CDR3 DNA: TGTGCCAGCAGCATGGGAAGGGTAGGAGGAGATACGCAGTATTTT
CDR3 protein: CASSMGRVGGDTQYF

J gene: TRBJ2-1
D gene: TRBD2
clone size: -
V gene: TRBV2
CDR3 DNA: TGTGCCAGCACCCCGACTAGCGGGGTGCGAGGGGATGAGCAGTTCTTC
CDR3 protein: CASTPTSGVRGDEQFF

J gene: TRBJ2-3
D gene: TRBD2
clone size: -
V gene: TRBV6-1
CDR3 DNA: TGTGCCAGCAGTGAGGGTAGCGGGGGGGGCACAGATACGCAGTATTTT
CDR3 protein: CASSEGSGGGTDTQYF

J gene: TRBJ1-1
D gene: -
clone size: -
V gene: TRBV30
CDR3 DNA: TGTGCCTGGACAGGGGAGAACCCTGAAGCTTTCTTT
CDR3 protein: CAWTGENPEAFF

J gene: TRBJ1-3
D gene: -
clone size: once
V gene: TRBV7-6
CDR3 DNA: TGTGCCAGCAGCTTAAATGTAGGGGCCGGAAACACCATATATTTT
CDR3 protein: CASSLNVGAGNTIYF

J gene: TRBJ2-2
D gene: TRBD1
clone size: -
V gene: TRBV6-5
CDR3 DNA: TGTGCCAGCAGTTCCGGGACAGCTTACACCGGGGAGCTGTTTTTT
CDR3 protein: CASSSGTAYTGELFF

J gene: TRBJ2-1
D gene: TRBD2
clone size: few
V gene: TRBV27
CDR3 DNA: TGTGCCAGCAGTTTATCGATACTAGCGGGGGGGCTTGGCTACAATGAGCAGTTCTTC
CDR3 protein: CASSLSILAGGLGYNEQFF

J gene: TRBJ1-1
D gene: -
clone size: -
V gene: TRBV5-1
CDR3 DNA: TGCGCCAGCAGCCCATCCAGGACAGAGAACACTGAAGCTTTCTTT
CDR3 protein: CASSPSRTENTEAFF

J gene: TRBJ2-2
D gene: -
clone size: -
V gene: TRBV3-1/TRBV3-2
CDR3 DNA: TGTGCCAGCAGCCCCCCCTGGGGGGGCCACGGGGAGCTGTTTTTT
CDR3 protein: CASSPPWGGHGELFF

J gene: TRBJ1-2
D gene: -
clone size: -
V gene: TRBV19
CDR3 DNA: TGTGCCAGCCGGGACAAACTAAACTATGGCTACACCTTC
CDR3 protein: CASRDKLNYGYTF

J gene: TRBJ2-3
D gene: TRBD1
clone size: -
V gene: TRBV2
CDR3 DNA: TGTGCCAGCACGGGGACAGGGAGCACAGATACGCAGTATTTT
CDR3 protein: CASTGTGSTDTQYF

J gene: TRBJ1-6
D gene: TRBD1
clone size: few
V gene: TRBV27
CDR3 DNA: TGTGCCAGCAGTCCTATGACGACAGGGGGCTTGTCACCCCTCCACTTT
CDR3 protein: CASSPMTTGGLSPLHF

J gene: TRBJ2-1
D gene: TRBD2
clone size: -
V gene: TRBV6-5
CDR3 DNA: TGTGCCACCGTTGGGACTAGCCTCGCTAATGAGCAGTTCTTC
CDR3 protein: CATVGTSLANEQFF

J gene: TRBJ1-4
D gene: TRBD1
clone size: -
V gene: TRBV28
CDR3 DNA: TGTGCCAGCAGTTTATCGGGACAGGGGAATGAAAAACTGTTTTTT
CDR3 protein: CASSLSGQGNEKLFF

J gene: TRBJ2-7
D gene: TRBD1
clone size: few
V gene: TRBV5-1
CDR3 DNA: TGCGCCAGCAGCTTAAACAGGGGCGACTCCTACGAGCAGTACTTC
CDR3 protein: CASSLNRGDSYEQYF

J gene: TRBJ2-1
D gene: -
clone size: -
V gene: TRBV10-3
CDR3 DNA: TGTGCCATCACCAGGGGTAATAATGAGCAGTTCTTC
CDR3 protein: CAITRGNNEQFF

J gene: TRBJ1-2
D gene: -
clone size: -
V gene: TRBV18
CDR3 DNA: TGTGCCAGCTCACCAGATCAGGGGTACTATGGCTACACCTTC
CDR3 protein: CASSPDQGYYGYTF

J gene: TRBJ1-1
D gene: TRBD1
clone size: -
V gene: TRBV15
CDR3 DNA: TGTGCCACCAGCAGAGCTGGGACAGTGAACACTGAAGCTTTCTTT
CDR3 protein: CATSRAGTVNTEAFF

J gene: TRBJ1-1
D gene: -
clone size: -
V gene: TRBV27
CDR3 DNA: TGTGCCAGCAGCCCGATTCCGGGACAAGCGGAAGCTTTCTTT
CDR3 protein: CASSPIPGQAEAFF

J gene: TRBJ2-1
D gene: -
clone size: -
V gene: TRBV7-8
CDR3 DNA: TGTGCCAGCAGCTTAGATAGACTGGTAATGGGAGAGTTCTTC
CDR3 protein: CASSLDRLVMGEFF

J gene: TRBJ1-1
D gene: -
clone size: -
V gene: TRBV7-9
CDR3 DNA: TGTGCCAGCAGCTTCGTGAACACTGAAGCTTTCTTT
CDR3 protein: CASSFVNTEAFF

J gene: TRBJ1-1
D gene: TRBD1
clone size: few
V gene: TRBV28
CDR3 DNA: TGTGCCAGCAGGCCCAGGGGGCAGGGGAACACTGAAGCTTTCTTT
CDR3 protein: CASRPRGQGNTEAFF

J gene: TRBJ1-2
D gene: -
clone size: -
V gene: TRBV6-2/TRBV6-3
CDR3 DNA: TGTGCCAGCAGTTACGGGGGGGGGAACGCCTTGAACTATGGCTACACCTTC
CDR3 protein: CASSYGGGNALNYGYTF

J gene: TRBJ1-2
D gene: -
clone size: -
V gene: TRBV5-1
CDR3 DNA: TGCGCCAGCAGCTTGGGGGGCTCAGCCTTAGATGGCTACACCTTC
CDR3 protein: CASSLGGSALDGYTF

J gene: TRBJ2-1
D gene: -
clone size: -
V gene: TRBV6-1
CDR3 DNA: TGTGCCAGCAGTGAAGATTTGCGGATTCTTCAGCAGTTCTTC
CDR3 protein: CASSEDLRILQQFF

J gene: TRBJ2-7
D gene: -
clone size: once
V gene: TRBV12-3/TRBV12-4
CDR3 DNA: TGTGCCAGCAGCCGGGACACCGACTACGAGCAGTACTTC
CDR3 protein: CASSRDTDYEQYF

J gene: TRBJ1-1
D gene: -
clone size: -
V gene: TRBV7-2
CDR3 DNA: TGTGCCAGCAGCTTAGTTGGGGGGTCGGCTGAAGCTTTCTTT
CDR3 protein: CASSLVGGSAEAFF

J gene: TRBJ2-2
D gene: -
clone size: -
V gene: TRBV13
CDR3 DNA: TGTGCCAGCACTATCCGGGGGGCCCTCAACACCGGGGAGCTGTTTTTT
CDR3 protein: CASTIRGALNTGELFF

J gene: TRBJ1-2
D gene: -
clone size: -
V gene: TRBV5-8
CDR3 DNA: TGTGCCAGCAGCCCTTGGGGCAGGGCCTATGGCTACACCTTC
CDR3 protein: CASSPWGRAYGYTF

J gene: TRBJ1-2
D gene: -
clone size: -
V gene: TRBV28
CDR3 DNA: TGTGCCAGCAGTCCCGGAGTCGGCTACACCTTC
CDR3 protein: CASSPGVGYTF

J gene: TRBJ1-2
D gene: -
clone size: -
V gene: TRBV28
CDR3 DNA: TGTGCCAGCAGTCCGCACAGTCTAAGCTATGGCTACACCTTC
CDR3 protein: CASSPHSLSYGYTF

J gene: TRBJ2-7
D gene: -
clone size: -
V gene: TRBV28
CDR3 DNA: TGTGCCAGCAGTTTAGTGGGGCAGGGGTCCTACGAGCAGTACTTC
CDR3 protein: CASSLVGQGSYEQYF

J gene: TRBJ1-1
D gene: -
clone size: -
V gene: TRBV7-9
CDR3 DNA: TGTGCCAGCAGCTTAGACAGGGTCGTTGATGAAGCTTTCTTT
CDR3 protein: CASSLDRVVDEAFF

J gene: TRBJ1-2
D gene: -
clone size: few
V gene: TRBV7-2
CDR3 DNA: TGTGCCAGCAGCTTAGTTAGCGGGGATAAGGGCTACACCTTC
CDR3 protein: CASSLVSGDKGYTF

J gene: TRBJ1-1
D gene: TRBD1
clone size: -
V gene: TRBV15
CDR3 DNA: TGTGCCACCAGCAGCTCAGGGGGTAACACTGAAGCTTTCTTT
CDR3 protein: CATSSSGGNTEAFF

J gene: TRBJ1-1
D gene: -
clone size: -
V gene: TRBV10-3
CDR3 DNA: TGTGCCATCACCGGGAGGGTGGACACTGAAGCTTTCTTT
CDR3 protein: CAITGRVDTEAFF

J gene: TRBJ1-4
D gene: TRBD1
clone size: -
V gene: TRBV4-2
CDR3 DNA: TGTGCCAGCAGCCAAGAACAGGGGGTTAATGAAAAACTGTTTTTT
CDR3 protein: CASSQEQGVNEKLFF